What follows are 25 T cell receptor beta chains derived from one specimen sequenced in a study of T cell responses to AZD1222 COVID-19 vaccine. Produced via immunoSEQ multiplex PCR; TCRdb's table is partial and in-frame only. The sample includes roughly 200,000 clones, approximately 94% seen only once; the top ten take 1%. The sample here was peripheral blood, taken on day 0 of MenACWY control vaccination. These receptors were taken from an adult in good health.

This clone was recorded once. V gene TRBV4-2 combines with J gene TRBJ2-1; 12 nucleotides agree with TRBD2. The length of the CDR3 is 17 residues. CDR1 is LGHNA, CDR2 YNFKEQ, per germline. The ends lost 0 bases at V and 9 bases at J; junction bases unmatched: 9. In nucleotides, the CDR3 is TGTGCCAGCAGCCAAGAAGTACTAGCGGGGGGAAGGGGTGAGCAGTTCTTC. This encodes CASSQEVLAGGRGEQFF.

J is TRBJ1-3 and V is TRBV19; D unclear. The CDR3 sequence is 15 residues long. With 2 bases removed from V and 0 bases from J, the gap between germline ends came to 8 bases. CDR1 is LNHDA, CDR2 SQIVND, per germline (reference sequence). The CDR3 sequence is CASSIQVFSGNTIYF. The CDR3 DNA is TGTGCCAGTAGTATACAGGTTTTCTCTGGAAACACCATATATTTT.

The CDR3 spells CASTRDRVSPLHF. CDR3 sequence (DNA): TGTGCCAGCACCCGGGACAGGGTTTCACCCCTCCACTTT. The chain couples TRBV2 to TRBJ1-6; 9 bases are a match to TRBD1. The CDR3 length is 13 residues. From germline, CDR1 is SNHLY and CDR2 FYNNEI. The junction had 4 bases not matched to a gene; V was cut back by 7 bases and J by 9 bases.

This clone was recorded once. V and J are TRBV7-2 and TRBJ1-1, with D possibly matching TRBD1 (5 bases). Germline V gene data show CDR1 as SGHTA and CDR2 as FQGNSA. With 1 base removed from V and 3 bases from J, the gap between germline ends came to 9 bases. This CDR3 is 14 amino acids long. DNA of the CDR3: TGTGCCAGCAGCTTAGGGCAGGGTCACACTGAAGCTTTCTTT. Protein: CASSLGQGHTEAFF.

The rearrangement joins TRBV6-5 to TRBJ1-1, with a tentative D call TRBD1 (6 bases). The germline gives CDR1 MNHEY, CDR2 SVGAGI. Between the trimmed V and J ends, which lost 6 bases and 5 bases, there was a span of 13 bases. This CDR3 is 13 amino acids long. The CDR3 DNA reads TGTGCCAGCAGCGTAACAGGGTGGACTGAAGCTTTCTTT. Translating it yields CASSVTGWTEAFF.

The CDR3 region has the DNA TGTGCCAGCAGCGGGAGGGTGACTAACACTGAAGCTTTCTTT. This codes for CASSGRVTNTEAFF. The chain employs TRBV5-4 and TRBJ1-1; D remains ambiguous. The CDR3 is 14 amino acids. Germline-derived CDR1 and CDR2 are SGHNT and YYREEE (reference sequence). The germline V and J ends were trimmed by 4 bases and 2 bases, with 12 bases remaining between them.

This chain uses TRBV19 with TRBJ1-1; the D gene is possibly TRBD1 (5 bases). Trimming shortened V by 6 bases and J by 11 bases, and 22 bases separated the two germline ends. Germline-derived CDR1 and CDR2 are LNHDA and SQIVND (reference sequence). This CDR3 spans 14 amino acids. CDR3 in DNA: TGTGCCAGTAGCCTGCCCGGGGCAGGGAGATGGGCTTTCTTT. Its protein product is CASSLPGAGRWAFF. The full variable domain, completed using reference TRBV19 and TRBJ1-1, is DGGITQSPKYLFRKEGQNVTLSCEQNLNHDAMYWYRQDPGQGLRLIYYSQIVNDFQKGDIAEGYSVSREKKESFPLTVTSAQKNPTAFYLCASSLPGAGRWAFFGQGTRLTVV.

Here the CDR3 DNA reads TGCGCCAGCAGCCAAGGAGGGAGCTGGTCCTATAATTCACCCCTCCACTTT. Its protein is CASSQGGSWSYNSPLHF. This chain connects TRBV4-1 to TRBJ1-6, with D uncertain. V was pared by 1 base and J by 1 base, with 11 bases between. The CDR3 loop spans 17 amino acids. The germline V gene has CDR1 MGHRA and CDR2 YSYEKL.

V is TRBV12-3 or TRBV12-4 and J is TRBJ1-1, with D perhaps TRBD1 (5 bases). The V gene lost 6 bases and the J gene lost 6 bases, with 8 bases spanning the gap. The CDR3 totals 11 residues. The CDR3 DNA is TGTGCCAGCAGGACAGCAGCTGAAGCTTTCTTT. Residues: CASRTAAEAFF.

The chain combines TRBV28 with TRBJ1-1, with D unresolved. Trimming cost V 1 base and J 2 bases, with 11 bases left between them. This CDR3 is built from 15 residues. CDR1 MDHEN and CDR2 SYDVKM come from the germline V gene. The DNA for the CDR3 is TGTGCCAGCAGTTTATTTGGGAGGGAAAACACTGAAGCTTTCTTT. Residues: CASSLFGRENTEAFF.

V gene TRBV30 combines with J gene TRBJ1-1; perhaps TRBD1 as D (6 bases). Trimming pared 2 bases from V and 2 bases from J, leaving 12 bases between. The germline V gene has CDR1 GTSNPN and CDR2 SVGIG (reference sequence). The CDR3 has 14 amino acids. CDR3 sequence: CAWSRGRINTEAFF. In nucleotides, the CDR3 is TGTGCCTGGAGTCGGGGGCGGATCAACACTGAAGCTTTCTTT.

The table lists this clone with a count of one. The chain has TRBV29-1 and TRBJ1-1; 7 bases are shared with TRBD1. The germline V gene has CDR1 SQVTM and CDR2 ANQGSEA. The CDR3 has 13 amino acids. Trimming removed 4 bases from V and 5 bases from J; junction bases left unmatched: 7. This CDR3 reads CSVANRGGTEAFF. The CDR3 DNA reads as TGCAGCGTTGCCAACAGGGGAGGGACTGAAGCTTTCTTT.

In regard to this clone: Other DNA sequences from this sample encode an identical CDR3 as well. This chain connects TRBV5-1 to TRBJ2-3; perhaps TRBD1 as D (5 bases). Looked up from germline, CDR1 is SGHRS and CDR2 is YFSETQ. The CDR3 has 14 amino acids. With 1 base removed from V and 4 bases from J, the gap between germline ends came to 10 bases. The CDR3 region has the DNA TGCGCCAGCAGCTTGACTACAGGCGCAGATACGCAGTATTTT. Amino acids: CASSLTTGADTQYF.

The chain links TRBV7-9 to TRBJ2-7; D possibly uses TRBD1 or TRBD2 (5 bases each). Germline CDR1 is SEHNR and CDR2 is FQNEAQ (reference sequence). The CDR3 extends over 14 amino acids. V lost 4 bases, J lost 0 bases, and 10 bases lay in between. CDR3 sequence: CASSWAGSSYEQYF. In nucleotides, the CDR3 is TGTGCCAGCAGCTGGGCAGGGAGCTCCTACGAGCAGTACTTC.

As concerns this clone: The same CDR3 also results from other DNA sequences found in this sample. The V gene is TRBV7-2, the J gene TRBJ1-5, with a weak D call TRBD1 (6 bases). Germline lookup yields CDR1 SGHTA and CDR2 FQGNSA. The CDR3 length is 15 residues. V was shortened by 5 bases and J by 0 bases, with 11 bases between the two germline ends. The CDR3 bases are TGTGCCAGCAGCCTCGGACAGAATAGCAATCAGCCCCAGCATTTT. It specifies CASSLGQNSNQPQHF.

For this clone: This sample includes further DNA sequences coding for the same CDR3. The rearrangement uses TRBV11-2 and TRBJ2-1; 8 positions agree with TRBD1. V shed 1 base, J shed 4 bases, and the junction held 3 bases outside the gene matches. Germline CDR1 reads SGHAT; CDR2 reads FQNNGV. The CDR3 consists of 15 residues. The CDR3 sequence is CASSLGQGTYNEQFF. In nucleotides, the CDR3 is TGTGCCAGCAGCTTAGGACAGGGGACGTACAATGAGCAGTTCTTC.

This sequence joins TRBV11-2 and TRBJ1-5; perhaps TRBD1 as D (5 bases). The CDR3 totals 17 residues. Germline CDR1 is SGHAT and CDR2 is FQNNGV. V was pared by 4 bases and J by 0 bases, with 16 bases between. CDR3 amino acids: CASSSPKRGGSNQPQHF. DNA of the CDR3: TGTGCCAGCAGCTCCCCAAAAAGGGGAGGTAGCAATCAGCCCCAGCATTTT. Looking up the rest from reference TRBV11-2 and TRBJ1-5 gives the full variable domain: EAGVAQSPRYKIIEKRQSVAFWCNPISGHATLYWYQQILGQGPKLLIQFQNNGVVDDSQLPKDRFSAERLKGVDSTLKIQPAKLEDSAVYLCASSSPKRGGSNQPQHFGDGTRLSIL.

V gene TRBV19 combines with J gene TRBJ2-7, with TRBD1 matching 8 bases. Trimming at V came to 1 base and at J to 1 base, leaving 6 bases not matched to a gene. The CDR3 is made up of 16 amino acids. Germline-derived CDR1 and CDR2 are LNHDA and SQIVND (reference sequence). This CDR3 is CASSIGQGATSYEQYF. The CDR3 DNA is TGTGCCAGTAGTATAGGTCAGGGGGCTACTTCCTACGAGCAGTACTTC.

The V and J genes are TRBV2 and TRBJ1-5; maybe TRBD1 (5 bases). CDR3 size: 13 residues. The germline V gene encodes CDR1 SNHLY and CDR2 FYNNEI. The V gene lost 1 base and the J gene lost 7 bases, with 8 bases spanning the gap. The CDR3 loop is CASSEGDRQPQHF. CDR3 sequence (DNA): TGTGCCAGCAGTGAAGGGGACCGGCAGCCCCAGCATTTT.

The rearrangement links TRBV6-2 or TRBV6-3 to TRBJ1-2; D is undetermined. The CDR3 has 16 residues. The germline V gene encodes CDR1 MNHEY and CDR2 SVGEGT. V was cut by 2 bases and J by 5 bases, with 18 bases left in between. The CDR3 bases are TGTGCCAGCAGTTACCAGCCAGCCTCGGGCCTGTATGGCTACACCTTC. It encodes CASSYQPASGLYGYTF.

This clone was found a few times. The J gene is TRBJ2-7, the V gene TRBV20-1, with D unresolved. Trimming shortened V by 6 bases and J by 6 bases, and 12 bases separated the two germline ends. Germline V gives CDR1 DFQATT, CDR2 SNEGSKA (reference sequence). CDR3 length: 11 amino acids. CDR3 loop: CSALEVGEQYF. The CDR3 DNA is TGCAGTGCCTTAGAAGTCGGCGAGCAGTACTTC.

The gene calls are TRBV5-1 and TRBJ1-2, with 8 bases fitting TRBD1. Germline V gene lookup returns CDR1 SGHRS and CDR2 YFSETQ. This CDR3 has 13 amino acids. Germline trimming cut 3 bases from V and 5 bases from J; bases unmatched to any gene: 3. CDR3 DNA: TGCGCCAGCAGCTGGGGACAGGCGTATGGCTACACCTTC. Protein sequence: CASSWGQAYGYTF. Filled out from reference TRBV5-1 and TRBJ1-2, the complete variable domain reads KAGVTQTPRYLIKTRGQQVTLSCSPISGHRSVSWYQQTPGQGLQFLFEYFSETQRNKGNFPGRFSGRQFSNSRSEMNVSTLELGDSALYLCASSWGQAYGYTFGSGTRLTVV.

The rearrangement uses TRBV3-1 (or the pseudogene TRBV3-2) and TRBJ2-1; maybe TRBD2 (5 bases). This CDR3 is 16 amino acids long. CDR1 and CDR2 (germline): LGHDT, YNNKEL (reference sequence). Trimming pared 3 bases from V and 2 bases from J, leaving 14 bases between. The CDR3 nucleotides are TGTGCCAGCAGCCAGGTCCGGGGAACGACCTACAATGAGCAGTTCTTC. Translation gives CASSQVRGTTYNEQFF.

This chain joins TRBV20-1 and TRBJ1-3; 8 bases fit TRBD1. V shed 3 bases, J shed 2 bases, and the junction held 6 bases outside the gene matches. CDR1 and CDR2 from the germline V gene are DFQATT and SNEGSKA (reference sequence). The CDR3 extends over 15 amino acids. This chain's CDR3 is CSASAGQAPGNTIYF. The CDR3 region has the DNA TGCAGTGCTAGTGCGGGACAGGCCCCTGGAAACACCATATATTTT.

J is TRBJ1-4 and V is TRBV10-3; tentatively, D is TRBD1 (5 bases). This CDR3 spans 14 amino acids. With 2 bases removed from V and 2 bases from J, the gap between germline ends came to 6 bases. CDR1 and CDR2 (germline): ENHRY, SYGVKD. CDR3 DNA: TGTGCCATCAGTGAGGGGGGGACTAATGAAAAACTGTTTTTT. The encoded protein is CAISEGGTNEKLFF.